Reported below is one T cell receptor beta chain. This record comes from a study of control samples from healthy donors and cancer patients. Using immunoSEQ multiplex PCR, the repertoire was profiled, and TCRdb retains in-frame clones only, with some absent. The repertoire holds over 75,000 clones, with around four fifths as singletons. The V gene end was trimmed by 2 bases and the J gene end by 3 bases; junction bases not matched to a gene: 3. CDR3 length: 14 residues. Per germline, CDR1 LGHDT and CDR2 YNNKEL (reference sequence). The V call is TRBV3-1 (or the pseudogene TRBV3-2), the J call TRBJ1-2; 7 nucleotides line up with TRBD1. The specimen sequenced was blood. The receptor comes from a man younger than 45 in good health. In nucleotides, the CDR3 is TGTGCCAGCAGCCAAAGACAGGGCGACTATGGCTACACCTTC. It codes for CASSQRQGDYGYTF.